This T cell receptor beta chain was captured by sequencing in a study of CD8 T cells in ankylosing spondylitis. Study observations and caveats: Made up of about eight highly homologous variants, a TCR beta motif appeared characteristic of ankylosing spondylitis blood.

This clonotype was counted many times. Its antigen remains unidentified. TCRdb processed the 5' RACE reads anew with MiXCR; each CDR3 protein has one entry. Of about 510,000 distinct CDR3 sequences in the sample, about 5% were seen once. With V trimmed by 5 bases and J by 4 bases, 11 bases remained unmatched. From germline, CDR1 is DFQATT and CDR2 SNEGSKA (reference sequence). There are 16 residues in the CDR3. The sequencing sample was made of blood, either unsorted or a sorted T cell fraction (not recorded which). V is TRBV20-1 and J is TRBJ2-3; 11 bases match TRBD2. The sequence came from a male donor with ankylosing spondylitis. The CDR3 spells CSAPLFSGGASDTQYF. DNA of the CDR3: TGCAGTGCTCCACTCTTTAGCGGGGGGGCCTCAGATACGCAGTATTTT.